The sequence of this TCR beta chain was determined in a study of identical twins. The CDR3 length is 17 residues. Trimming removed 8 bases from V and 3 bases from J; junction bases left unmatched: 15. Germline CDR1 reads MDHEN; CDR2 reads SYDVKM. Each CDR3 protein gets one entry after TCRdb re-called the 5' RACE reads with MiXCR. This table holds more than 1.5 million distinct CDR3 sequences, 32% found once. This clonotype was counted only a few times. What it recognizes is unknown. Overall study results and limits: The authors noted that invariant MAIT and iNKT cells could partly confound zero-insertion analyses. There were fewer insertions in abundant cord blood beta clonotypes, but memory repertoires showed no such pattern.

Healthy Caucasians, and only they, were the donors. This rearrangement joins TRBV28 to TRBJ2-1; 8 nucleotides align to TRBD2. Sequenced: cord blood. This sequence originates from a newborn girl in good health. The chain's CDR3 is CASGLTRGRRFYNEQFF. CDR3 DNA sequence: TGTGCCAGCGGCCTAACTCGCGGGAGGAGGTTCTACAATGAGCAGTTCTTC.